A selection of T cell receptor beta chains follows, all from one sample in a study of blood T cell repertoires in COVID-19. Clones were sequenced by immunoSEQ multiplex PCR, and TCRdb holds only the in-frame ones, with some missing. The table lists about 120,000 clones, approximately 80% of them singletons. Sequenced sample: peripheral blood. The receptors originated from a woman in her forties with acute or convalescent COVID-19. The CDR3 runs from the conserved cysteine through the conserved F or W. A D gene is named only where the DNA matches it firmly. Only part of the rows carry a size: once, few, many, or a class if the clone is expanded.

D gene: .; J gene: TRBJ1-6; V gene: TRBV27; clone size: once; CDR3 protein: CASSSRGNSYNSPLHF; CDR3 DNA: TGTGCCAGCAGCTCCAGGGGCAACTCCTATAATTCACCCCTCCACTTT
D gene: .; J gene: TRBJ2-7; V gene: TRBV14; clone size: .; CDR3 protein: CASSPQGAYEQYF; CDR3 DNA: TGTGCCAGCAGCCCACAGGGTGCCTACGAGCAGTACTTC
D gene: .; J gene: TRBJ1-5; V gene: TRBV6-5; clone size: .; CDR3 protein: CASSPQQSSNQPQHF; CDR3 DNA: TGTGCCAGCAGTCCTCAACAGAGTAGCAATCAGCCCCAGCATTTT
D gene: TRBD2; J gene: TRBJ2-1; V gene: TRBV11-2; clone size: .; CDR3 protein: CASSRKRGSSYNEQFF; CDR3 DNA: TGTGCCAGCAGCCGTAAGCGGGGGAGCTCCTACAATGAGCAGTTCTTC
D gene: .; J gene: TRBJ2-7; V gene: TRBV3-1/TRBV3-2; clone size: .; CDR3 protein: CATSARSRNSYEQYF; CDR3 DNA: TGTGCCACCTCGGCGAGGTCCCGCAACTCCTACGAGCAGTACTTC
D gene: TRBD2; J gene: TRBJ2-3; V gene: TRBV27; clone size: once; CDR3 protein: CASSRGSGGGPDTQYF; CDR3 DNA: TGTGCCAGCTCCCGGGGTAGCGGGGGGGGGCCAGATACGCAGTATTTT
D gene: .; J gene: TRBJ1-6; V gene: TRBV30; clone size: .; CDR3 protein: CAWRSGPTKRDSPLHF; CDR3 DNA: TGTGCCTGGAGGTCTGGTCCCACGAAGCGGGATTCACCCCTCCACTTT
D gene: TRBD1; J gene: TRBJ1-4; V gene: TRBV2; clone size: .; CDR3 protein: CASRASGGPNEKLFF; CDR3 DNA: TGTGCCAGCAGGGCCTCAGGGGGACCTAATGAAAAACTGTTTTTT
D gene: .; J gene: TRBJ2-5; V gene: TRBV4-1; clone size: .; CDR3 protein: CASSHEQGRETQYF; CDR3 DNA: TGCGCCAGCAGCCATGAACAGGGTAGGGAGACCCAGTACTTC
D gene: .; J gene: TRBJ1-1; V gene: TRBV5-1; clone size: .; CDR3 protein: CASSLNQAQEAFF; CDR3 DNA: TGCGCCAGCAGCTTGAACCAAGCCCAAGAAGCTTTCTTT
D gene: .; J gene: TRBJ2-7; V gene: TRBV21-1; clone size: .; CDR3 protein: CASSKEAPEGAPLEQYF; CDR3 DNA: TGTGCCAGCAGCAAAGAGGCTCCTGAGGGGGCGCCGCTGGAGCAGTACTTC
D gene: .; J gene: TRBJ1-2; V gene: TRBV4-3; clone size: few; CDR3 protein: CASSDEISGSYGYTF; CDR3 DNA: TGCGCCAGCAGCGACGAGATTTCCGGGTCTTATGGCTACACCTTC
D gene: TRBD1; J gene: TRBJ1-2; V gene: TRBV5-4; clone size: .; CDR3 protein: CASSSDTTGGIYGYTF; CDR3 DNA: TGTGCCAGCAGCTCGGACACGACAGGGGGCATCTATGGCTACACCTTC
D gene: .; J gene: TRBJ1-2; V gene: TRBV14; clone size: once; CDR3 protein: CASSQELGGRNYGYTF; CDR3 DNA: TGTGCCAGCAGCCAAGAATTAGGGGGACGTAACTATGGCTACACCTTC
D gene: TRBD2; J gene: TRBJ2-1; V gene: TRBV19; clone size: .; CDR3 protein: CASSIGSGGSYNEQFF; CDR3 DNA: TGTGCCAGTAGTATTGGTAGCGGGGGGTCCTACAATGAGCAGTTCTTC
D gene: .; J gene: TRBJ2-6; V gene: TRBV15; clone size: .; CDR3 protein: CATSGTLDRWGANVLTF; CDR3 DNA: TGTGCCACCAGCGGTACATTAGACAGGTGGGGGGCCAACGTCCTGACTTTC
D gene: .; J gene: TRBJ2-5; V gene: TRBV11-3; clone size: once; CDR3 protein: CASSSGYALEETQYF; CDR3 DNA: TGTGCCAGCAGCTCTGGTTATGCACTAGAAGAGACCCAGTACTTC
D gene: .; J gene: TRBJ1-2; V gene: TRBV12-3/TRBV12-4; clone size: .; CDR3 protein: CASSPRDSYGYTF; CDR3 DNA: TGTGCCAGCAGTCCGAGGGACTCCTATGGCTACACCTTC
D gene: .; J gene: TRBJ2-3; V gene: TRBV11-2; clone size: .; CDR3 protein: CASSVKSDTQYF; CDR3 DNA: TGTGCCAGCAGCGTCAAATCAGATACGCAGTATTTT
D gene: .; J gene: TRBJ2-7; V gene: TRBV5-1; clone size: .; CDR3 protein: CASSPKGQRNYEQYF; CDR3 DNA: TGCGCCAGCAGCCCAAAAGGACAGAGAAACTACGAGCAGTACTTC
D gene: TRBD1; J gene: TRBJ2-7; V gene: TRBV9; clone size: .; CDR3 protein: CASSEEPGQTTKQYF; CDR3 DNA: TGTGCCAGCAGCGAGGAACCGGGACAGACGACGAAGCAGTACTTC
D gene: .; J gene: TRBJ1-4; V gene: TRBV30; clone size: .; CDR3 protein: CAWSVSGFNEKLFF; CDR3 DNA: TGTGCCTGGAGTGTTTCCGGGTTTAATGAAAAACTGTTTTTT
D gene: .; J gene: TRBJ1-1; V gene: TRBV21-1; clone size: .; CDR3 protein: CASSKVQWTYNRRTEAFF; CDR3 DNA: TGTGCCAGCAGCAAAGTTCAATGGACATATAATAGAAGAACTGAAGCTTTCTTT
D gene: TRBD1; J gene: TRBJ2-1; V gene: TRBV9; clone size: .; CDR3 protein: CASSSRDRFNEQFF; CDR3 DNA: TGTGCCAGCAGCTCCCGGGACAGGTTCAATGAGCAGTTCTTC
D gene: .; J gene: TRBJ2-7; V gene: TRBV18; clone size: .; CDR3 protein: CASSSGQTYEQYF; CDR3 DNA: TGTGCCAGCTCATCCGGACAGACCTACGAGCAGTACTTC
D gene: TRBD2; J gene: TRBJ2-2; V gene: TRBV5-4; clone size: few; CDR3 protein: CASSPRTSGNTGELFF; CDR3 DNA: TGTGCCAGCAGCCCCCGGACTAGCGGAAACACCGGGGAGCTGTTTTTT
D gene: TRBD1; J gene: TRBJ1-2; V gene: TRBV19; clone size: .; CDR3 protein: CASSMAPQTGGLRGYTF; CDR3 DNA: TGTGCCAGTAGTATGGCCCCACAGACAGGGGGCCTGAGAGGCTACACCTTC
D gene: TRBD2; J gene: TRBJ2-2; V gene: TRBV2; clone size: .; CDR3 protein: CASSEERGGLGELFF; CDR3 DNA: TGTGCCAGCAGTGAAGAACGGGGGGGCCTCGGGGAGCTGTTTTTT
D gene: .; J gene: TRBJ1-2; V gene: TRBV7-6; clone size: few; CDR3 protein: CASSQRAVSNVPNYGYTF; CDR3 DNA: TGTGCCAGCAGCCAGCGGGCGGTATCCAACGTGCCTAACTATGGCTACACCTTC
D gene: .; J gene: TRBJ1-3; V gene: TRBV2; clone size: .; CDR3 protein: CASKGTVSGNTIYF; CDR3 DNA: TGTGCCAGCAAAGGAACAGTATCTGGAAACACCATATATTTT
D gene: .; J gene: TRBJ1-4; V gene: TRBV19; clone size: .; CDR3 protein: CASSISGANEKLFF; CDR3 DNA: TGTGCCAGTAGTATCAGCGGAGCTAATGAAAAACTGTTTTTT
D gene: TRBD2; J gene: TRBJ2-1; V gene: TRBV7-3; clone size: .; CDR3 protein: CASSFPGGANEQFF; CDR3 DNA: TGTGCCAGCAGCTTTCCCGGGGGGGCGAATGAGCAGTTCTTC
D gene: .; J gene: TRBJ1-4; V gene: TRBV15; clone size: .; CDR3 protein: CATSRDLGSQAPSNEKLFF; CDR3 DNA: TGTGCCACCAGCAGAGATCTCGGTTCGCAGGCCCCCAGTAATGAAAAACTGTTTTTT
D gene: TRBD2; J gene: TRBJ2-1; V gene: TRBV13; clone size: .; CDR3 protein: CASSVRTSGGAGEQFF; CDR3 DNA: TGTGCCAGCAGCGTCCGGACTAGCGGGGGGGCGGGTGAGCAGTTCTTC
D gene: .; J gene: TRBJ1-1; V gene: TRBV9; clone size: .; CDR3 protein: CASSPREGTEAFF; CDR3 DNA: TGTGCCAGCAGCCCACGGGAGGGCACTGAAGCTTTCTTT
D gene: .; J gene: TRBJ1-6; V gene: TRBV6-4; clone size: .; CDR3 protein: CASSDPRAYNSPLHF; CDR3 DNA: TGTGCCAGCAGTGACCCCCGGGCCTATAATTCACCCCTCCACTTT
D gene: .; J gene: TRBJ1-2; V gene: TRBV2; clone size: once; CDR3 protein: CASSDGVEVYGYTF; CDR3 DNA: TGTGCCAGCAGTGACGGAGTAGAGGTCTATGGCTACACCTTC
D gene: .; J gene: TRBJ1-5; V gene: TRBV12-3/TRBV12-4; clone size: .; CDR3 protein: CASSRSEVQPQHF; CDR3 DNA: TGTGCCAGCAGCCGGAGCGAAGTTCAGCCCCAGCATTTT
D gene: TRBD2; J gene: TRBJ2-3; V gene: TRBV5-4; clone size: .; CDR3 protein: CASSSGRATDTQYF; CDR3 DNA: TGTGCCAGCAGCTCCGGGAGGGCCACAGATACGCAGTATTTT
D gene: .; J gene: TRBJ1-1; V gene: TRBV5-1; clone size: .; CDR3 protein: CASSLTGGTEAFF; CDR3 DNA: TGCGCCAGCAGCTTGACAGGAGGGACTGAAGCTTTCTTT
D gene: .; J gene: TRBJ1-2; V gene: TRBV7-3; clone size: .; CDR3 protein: CASRAPGGGYTF; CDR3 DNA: TGTGCCAGCAGGGCCCCCGGGGGGGGCTACACCTTC
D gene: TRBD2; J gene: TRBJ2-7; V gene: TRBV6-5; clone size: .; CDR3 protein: CASSSGGHSYEQYF; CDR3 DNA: TGTGCCAGCAGTAGCGGGGGGCACTCCTACGAGCAGTACTTC